Listed here are 17 T cell receptor beta chains from one sample, sequenced in a study of technical replicates of blood from several donors. Here immunoSEQ multiplex PCR was the method, and the copy in TCRdb shows in-frame clones only, minus some. The sample has about 75,000 clones, 95% to 98% seen once. Sequenced: T cells isolated from PBMCs. The receptors were gathered from a human donor in good health.

This chain uses TRBV7-2 with TRBJ1-1, with 7 bases identical to TRBD1. The CDR3 consists of 14 residues. Germline CDR1 is SGHTA and CDR2 is FQGNSA. V lost 5 bases to trimming and J lost 2 bases; unmatched junction nucleotides: 5. The CDR3 here is CASSPGTANTEAFF. Written as DNA, the CDR3 is TGTGCCAGCAGCCCAGGGACAGCCAACACTGAAGCTTTCTTT.

V and J are TRBV4-3 and TRBJ2-3; D uncertain. Trimming removed 2 bases at V and 0 bases at J, with 9 bases between. The CDR3 contains 15 residues. CDR1 is LGHNA, CDR2 YSLEER, per germline. CDR3 nucleotide sequence: TGCGCCAGCAGCCAAACTACCTCTAGCACAGATACGCAGTATTTT. As protein: CASSQTTSSTDTQYF.

The gene calls are TRBV29-1 and TRBJ1-1; D uncertain. Germline V lookup: CDR1 SQVTM, CDR2 ANQGSEA. There are 12 residues in the CDR3. V gave up 7 bases and J gave up 1 base, with 10 bases separating them. The CDR3 DNA sequence: TGCAGCGCTACCATTTCGAACACTGAAGCTTTCTTT. Its translation: CSATISNTEAFF.

The V gene is TRBV6-6, the J gene TRBJ2-1; 10 bases match TRBD2. The CDR3 has 16 amino acids. The ends lost 7 bases at V and 6 bases at J; junction bases unmatched: 12. The germline V gene has CDR1 MNHNY and CDR2 SVGAGI (reference sequence). The CDR3 DNA reads as TGTGCCAGCAAAAACGTTTTGGTAGCGGGAGGCAATGAGCAGTTCTTC. It specifies CASKNVLVAGGNEQFF.

The DNA of the CDR3 is TGTGCCAGCAGTTACTCGCCAGGGGGGGCCAACGTCCTGACTTTC. This codes for CASSYSPGGANVLTF. This chain joins TRBV6-5 and TRBJ2-6, with a weak D call TRBD1 (5 bases). CDR3 length: 15 amino acids. The germline CDR1 and CDR2 sequences are MNHEY and SVGAGI. V was clipped by 0 bases and J by 4 bases, with 7 bases between them.

This clone was counted a single time. V gene TRBV5-6 combines with J gene TRBJ1-2; tentatively, D is TRBD1 (5 bases). V lost 1 base, J lost 2 bases, and 6 bases lay in between. Germline assignment: CDR1 SGHDT and CDR2 YYEEEE. The length of the CDR3 is 13 residues. The CDR3 reads CASSLPGNYGYTF. In DNA, the CDR3 is TGTGCCAGCAGCTTGCCAGGGAACTATGGCTACACCTTC.

The V and J genes are TRBV6-6 and TRBJ2-5; TRBD2 matches 8 bases. This CDR3 region has 15 residues. The V segment lost 3 bases and the J segment 2 bases; nucleotides outside the gene matches: 5. Germline V lookup: CDR1 MNHNY, CDR2 SVGAGI (reference sequence). The CDR3 loop is CASSYPSSGQETQYF. Written as DNA, the CDR3 is TGTGCCAGCAGTTATCCCTCTAGCGGGCAAGAGACCCAGTACTTC.

The chain carries TRBV29-1 and TRBJ1-2; D is uncertain. Germline V gives CDR1 SQVTM, CDR2 ANQGSEA. The CDR3 contains 13 residues. V lost 3 bases to trimming and J lost 8 bases, with 16 bases between them. In DNA form, the CDR3 reads TGCAGCGTTGAGGGCCAGGCCACCCAGGGCTACACCTTC. Residues: CSVEGQATQGYTF.

This chain links TRBV4-2 with TRBJ2-1; 8 bases fit TRBD2. With 2 bases clipped from V and 3 bases from J, the junction kept 6 bases outside the gene matches. This CDR3 spans 16 amino acids. The germline gives CDR1 LGHNA, CDR2 YNFKEQ. The CDR3: CASSQLLADNYNEQFF. The CDR3 DNA is TGTGCCAGCAGCCAACTACTAGCGGATAACTACAATGAGCAGTTCTTC.

The chain carries TRBV7-3 and TRBJ2-3, with a possible D match to TRBD2 (6 bases). CDR3 length equals 14 residues. V was shortened by 4 bases and J by 2 bases, with 10 bases between the two germline ends. Germline V CDR1 and CDR2: SGHTA, FQGTGA. The CDR3 reads CASSSLDYTDTQYF. CDR3 nucleotide sequence: TGTGCCAGCAGCTCCCTGGACTACACAGATACGCAGTATTTT.

The chain couples TRBV27 to TRBJ1-3; D possibly corresponds to TRBD1 (6 bases). The ends were cut back, 8 bases at V and 3 bases at J, with 14 bases in the middle. The CDR3 consists of 14 residues. CDR1 is MNHEY, CDR2 SMNVEV, per germline (reference sequence). The CDR3 region has the DNA TGTGCCAGCTGGAGTTGGGGGCATGGAAACACCATATATTTT. Amino acids: CASWSWGHGNTIYF.

This sequence joins TRBV6-5 and TRBJ2-7; D is possibly TRBD1 (5 bases). The V end was cut by 3 bases, the J end by 6 bases, with 12 bases between. The CDR3 extends over 13 amino acids. Germline-derived CDR1 and CDR2 are MNHEY and SVGAGI. The CDR3 nucleotides read TGTGCCAGCAGTTATAGGCAGGGAAGCGAGCAGTACTTC. It translates to CASSYRQGSEQYF.

This chain links TRBV27 with TRBJ1-5, with 7 bases matching TRBD1. The CDR3 has 16 amino acids. The V gene's germline CDR1 is MNHEY and CDR2 SMNVEV (reference sequence). The trim removed 5 bases at V and 3 bases at J, leaving 10 bases unmatched. In DNA form, the CDR3 reads TGTGCCAGCAGTGTCTCCCAGGGGGAGGACAATCAGCCCCAGCATTTT. This sequence encodes CASSVSQGEDNQPQHF.

The chain links TRBV6-4 to TRBJ2-2, with TRBD2 as a possible D gene (5 bases). Germline lookup yields CDR1 MRHNA and CDR2 SNTAGT. The length of the CDR3 is 14 residues. Trimming left V 4 bases short and J 7 bases short, with 13 bases between. The CDR3 region is CASSALYRGGELFF. CDR3 DNA: TGTGCCAGCAGTGCCTTATACCGGGGCGGGGAGCTGTTTTTT.

This chain links TRBV5-1 with TRBJ2-2; D uncertain. This CDR3 is 14 amino acids long. The V and J ends lost 0 bases and 7 bases respectively, with 10 bases between them. Germline V gives CDR1 SGHRS, CDR2 YFSETQ. CDR3 in amino acids: CASSLDQVNGELFF. CDR3 sequence (DNA): TGCGCCAGCAGCTTGGATCAGGTCAACGGGGAGCTGTTTTTT.

In its sample, this clone was seen once. CDR3 DNA: TGCAGCGTTGTGAAGGGGGCGCTGAACACTGAAGCTTTCTTT. This sequence encodes CSVVKGALNTEAFF. The chain uses TRBV29-1 and TRBJ1-1; TRBD1 aligns across 7 bases. The trim removed 4 bases at V and 0 bases at J, leaving 5 bases unmatched. This CDR3 is 14 amino acids long. CDR1 SQVTM and CDR2 ANQGSEA come from the germline V gene.

For the CDR3, the DNA is TGCGCCAGCAGCCCGGGACAGGGAACCTACAATGAGCAGTTCTTC. Encoded protein: CASSPGQGTYNEQFF. The chain uses TRBV5-1 and TRBJ2-1; 9 bases align to TRBD1. Germline trimming cut 4 bases from V and 2 bases from J; bases unmatched to any gene: 4. This CDR3 spans 15 amino acids. Germline CDR1 is SGHRS and CDR2 is YFSETQ. Full variable domain (rest looked up from reference TRBV5-1 and TRBJ2-1): KAGVTQTPRYLIKTRGQQVTLSCSPISGHRSVSWYQQTPGQGLQFLFEYFSETQRNKGNFPGRFSGRQFSNSRSEMNVSTLELGDSALYLCASSPGQGTYNEQFFGPGTRLTVL.